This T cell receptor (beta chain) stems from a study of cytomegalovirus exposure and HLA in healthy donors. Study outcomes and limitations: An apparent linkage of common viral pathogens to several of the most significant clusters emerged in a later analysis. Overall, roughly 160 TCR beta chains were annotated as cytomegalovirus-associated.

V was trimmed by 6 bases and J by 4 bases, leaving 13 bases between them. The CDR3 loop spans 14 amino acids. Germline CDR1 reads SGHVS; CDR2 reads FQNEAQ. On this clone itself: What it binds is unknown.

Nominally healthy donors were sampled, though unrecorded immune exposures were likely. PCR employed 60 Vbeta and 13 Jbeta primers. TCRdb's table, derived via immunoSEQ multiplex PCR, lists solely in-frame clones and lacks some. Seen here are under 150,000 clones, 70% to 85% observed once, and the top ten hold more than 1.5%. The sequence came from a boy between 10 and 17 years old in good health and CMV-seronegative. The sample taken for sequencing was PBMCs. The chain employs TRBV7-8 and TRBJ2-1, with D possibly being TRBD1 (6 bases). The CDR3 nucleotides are TGTGCCAGCAGTGACGGGACACTGTACAATGAGCAGTTCTTC. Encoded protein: CASSDGTLYNEQFF.